The 2 T cell receptor beta chains listed next were all sequenced from one sample in a study of blood T cell repertoires in COVID-19. TCRdb's table, derived via immunoSEQ multiplex PCR, lists solely in-frame clones and lacks some. Here the sample spans some 460,000 clones, about 85% being singletons. Sequencing was carried out using PBMCs or T cells enriched from blood (not recorded which). The source of these receptors is a young woman with acute COVID-19.

The rearrangement joins TRBV10-3 to TRBJ2-5; 10 bases align to TRBD2. V gave up 6 bases and J gave up 5 bases; unmatched junction bases: 6. Germline loops: CDR1 ENHRY, CDR2 SYGVKD. The CDR3 consists of 14 residues. The CDR3 DNA sequence: TGTGCCATCAGAGACACTAGCGGGGAGGAGACCCAGTACTTC. It encodes CAIRDTSGEETQYF.

The chain recombines TRBV29-1 with TRBJ1-2; no clear D gene. Germline CDR1 SQVTM, CDR2 ANQGSEA. The CDR3 contains 14 residues. Trimming took 1 base from V and 8 from J, leaving 17 bases between them. Here the CDR3 reads CSVEGAKTVRGYTF. DNA of the CDR3: TGCAGCGTTGAAGGAGCAAAAACCGTTCGGGGCTACACCTTC.